One and the same sample provided the 5 T cell receptor beta chains below, sequenced in a study of shared clonotypes between healthy human individuals (TCRdb year 2020). The library was built by means of the immunoSEQ multiplex PCR assay. TCRdb holds this immuneACCESS table with in-frame rearrangements only. Some clones are missing; in checked studies, unresolved V genes explain under half, and the rest has no known cause. This sample has approximately 500,000 clones in its table, and 79% of those were observed once. In total, the top ten clones hold approximately 13% of the sample. The material sequenced was PBMCs. All receptors come from a woman aged 40 to 50 in good health. Some clones in this sample may be carry-over from other donors' samples.

The chain carries TRBV12-5 and TRBJ2-3, with 11 bases fitting TRBD1. Germline V gives CDR1 LGHNT, CDR2 FRNRAP. CDR3 length: 16 residues. Trimming cost V 7 bases and J 2 bases; bases outside gene matches: 8. CDR3 region: CASALVGQGVTDTQYF. DNA of the CDR3: TGTGCTAGTGCCCTAGTGGGACAGGGGGTCACAGATACGCAGTATTTT.

Comment on this clone: The same CDR3 also results from other DNA sequences found in this sample. The chain is built from TRBV18 and TRBJ2-3, with D hard to call. The CDR3 has 13 residues. Trimming left V 0 bases short and J 0 bases short, with 1 base between. Germline-derived CDR1 and CDR2 are KGHSH and LQKENI. The CDR3 DNA follows: TGTGCCAGCTCACCACCGAGCACAGATACGCAGTATTTT. Its translation: CASSPPSTDTQYF.

V gene TRBV27 combines with J gene TRBJ2-7; TRBD2 matches 11 bases. Germline CDR1 MNHEY, CDR2 SMNVEV (reference sequence). The trim removed 5 bases at V and 3 bases at J, leaving 15 bases unmatched. CDR3 length equals 18 residues. The CDR3 DNA sequence: TGTGCCAGCAGTCCAATACCCCCCGGTAGCGGGAGGGGCTACGAGCAGTACTTC. As protein: CASSPIPPGSGRGYEQYF.

About this clone itself: The sample carries other DNA sequences with the same CDR3. The chain uses TRBV5-5 and TRBJ2-7; 8 bases are shared with TRBD1. CDR1 SGHKS and CDR2 YYEKEE come from the germline V gene (reference sequence). The CDR3 consists of 15 residues. V trimming: 0 bases; J trimming: 4 bases; junction bases outside the gene matches: 6. CDR3 bases: TGTGCCAGCAGCTTGGAGGCAGGGGGCGTATACGAGCAGTACTTC. It codes for CASSLEAGGVYEQYF.

In its sample, this clone was seen a few times. J is TRBJ1-5 and V is TRBV2; tentatively, D is TRBD1 (5 bases). V was pared by 3 bases and J by 7 bases, with 13 bases between. Germline assignment: CDR1 SNHLY and CDR2 FYNNEI. This CDR3 comprises 14 residues. The DNA for the CDR3 is TGTGCCAGCAGTGACCGGGGGGATGGGCAGCCCCAGCATTTT. Protein sequence: CASSDRGDGQPQHF.